This TCR beta chain derives from a study of cytomegalovirus exposure and HLA in healthy donors. The CDR3 totals 14 residues. Deletions cut 0 bases from V and 4 bases from J, with 6 bases between. From germline, CDR1 is MNHEY and CDR2 SVGAGI. In the PCR, 60 Vbeta and 13 Jbeta primers were used. Clones were read by immunoSEQ multiplex PCR, and TCRdb kept only the in-frame ones, dropping some. The sample shows 150,000 to 200,000 clones, roughly 71% of them seen only once. The chain joins TRBV6-5 to TRBJ1-4; D remains ambiguous. The origin of this receptor is a girl aged 10-17 years in good health and CMV-seronegative. The specimen sequenced was PBMCs. CDR3 nucleotide sequence: TGTGCCAGCAGTTACTCCCGTATTAATGAAAAACTGTTTTTT. It codes for CASSYSRINEKLFF.